This TCR beta chain was sequenced for a study of response to subunit inactivated influenza vaccine. The germline V and J ends were trimmed by 7 bases and 4 bases, with 18 bases remaining between them. This CDR3 has 15 residues. CDR1 and CDR2 from the germline V gene are SGHTA and FQGNSA. A single record per CDR3 protein comes from TCRdb applying MiXCR to the RT-PCR reads. The sample has 500,000 or so distinct CDR3 sequences, more than 15% seen once. This chain links TRBV7-2 with TRBJ2-3, with D possibly matching TRBD2 (7 bases). This receptor was identified in a man aged 50-75 years who received an inactivated influenza vaccine. The sequences come from CD4+ T cells sorted from PBMCs, collected around 25 months after vaccination. CDR3 sequence (DNA): TGTGCCAGCAAGCGGGGCGGTCCAGGGGCAGATACGCAGTATTTT. This codes for CASKRGGPGADTQYF.